The 11 T cell receptor beta chains reported below all come from one sample, sequenced in a study of cytomegalovirus exposure and HLA in healthy donors. PCR was performed using 60 Vbeta and 13 Jbeta primers. Sequencing was performed with immunoSEQ multiplex PCR; in TCRdb, only in-frame clones are kept and a portion is missing. The sample includes about 75,000 clones, about 79% of them seen just once. Sequenced input: PBMCs. These receptors all come from a man in his 70s in good health and CMV-seropositive.

This sequence joins TRBV29-1 and TRBJ1-3; the match to TRBD1 covers 10 bases. The CDR3 has 15 amino acids. Germline trimming cut 7 bases from V and 4 bases from J; bases unmatched to any gene: 10. Germline values: CDR1 SQVTM, CDR2 ANQGSEA. Here the CDR3 DNA reads TGCAGCGCCATCCGGGACAGGGGTGTCGGAAACACCATATATTTT. It yields the protein CSAIRDRGVGNTIYF.

The chain is built from TRBV4-1 and TRBJ1-5, with a tentative D call TRBD1 (6 bases). This CDR3 is built from 15 residues. Per germline, CDR1 MGHRA and CDR2 YSYEKL. Trimming cost V 3 bases and J 7 bases, with 16 bases left between them. Here the CDR3 reads CASSHPGQFRQPQHF. DNA for the CDR3: TGCGCCAGCAGCCATCCTGGACAGTTCCGGCAGCCCCAGCATTTT.

The rearrangement links TRBV29-1 to TRBJ2-4; TRBD1 matches 7 bases. The germline V gene encodes CDR1 SQVTM and CDR2 ANQGSEA. The CDR3 is 15 residues long. J lost 0 bases, V lost 5 bases, and 7 bases had no gene match. CDR3 DNA: TGCAGCGTTCCAGGGGGTAGTTTAGCCAAAAACATTCAGTACTTC. This codes for CSVPGGSLAKNIQYF.

The chain uses TRBV4-1 and TRBJ1-5, with 7 bases identical to TRBD1. Germline CDR1 and CDR2: MGHRA and YSYEKL. The CDR3 totals 16 residues. Germline trimming cut 0 bases from V and 4 bases from J; bases unmatched to any gene: 6. The CDR3 here is CASSQDPGTANQPQHF. The CDR3 nucleotides read TGCGCCAGCAGCCAAGATCCGGGGACAGCTAATCAGCCCCAGCATTTT.

The J gene is TRBJ1-6, the V gene TRBV9, with 10 bases fitting TRBD1. The CDR3 covers 14 residues. In germline, CDR1 is SGDLS, CDR2 YYNGEE. V shed 0 bases, J shed 10 bases, and the junction held 1 base outside the gene matches. In DNA form, the CDR3 reads TGTGCCAGCAGCGTAGGACAGGGGGCCTCACCCCTCCACTTT. It specifies CASSVGQGASPLHF.

The chain carries TRBV4-1 and TRBJ2-4; maybe TRBD2 (6 bases). CDR1 MGHRA and CDR2 YSYEKL come from the germline V gene. The CDR3 has 15 amino acids. Trimming pared 1 base from V and 4 bases from J, leaving 11 bases between. The CDR3 DNA follows: TGCGCCAGCAGCCAAGCGGGCGGGGATAAAAACATTCAGTACTTC. Protein sequence: CASSQAGGDKNIQYF.

The CDR3 nucleotides are TGTGCCAGCAGCTCCCCTGAGGTGGTGCGAGAGACCCAGTACTTC. It codes for CASSSPEVVRETQYF. The chain carries TRBV28 and TRBJ2-5; D is ambiguous. The germline CDR1 and CDR2 sequences are MDHEN and SYDVKM. The CDR3 is 15 residues long. The germline V and J ends were trimmed by 6 bases and 4 bases, with 18 bases remaining between them.

The chain employs TRBV11-2 and TRBJ2-1, with a tentative D call TRBD1 (5 bases). The ends were cut back, 6 bases at V and 5 bases at J, with 14 bases in the middle. The CDR3 runs 14 residues. Per the germline V gene, CDR1 is SGHAT and CDR2 is FQNNGV. The CDR3 loop is CASRGAGRNNEQFF. The CDR3 region has the DNA TGTGCCAGCAGAGGGGCAGGGCGGAACAATGAGCAGTTCTTC.

The rearrangement joins TRBV10-3 to TRBJ2-3, with a weak D call TRBD2 (6 bases). The germline gives CDR1 ENHRY, CDR2 SYGVKD. The CDR3 length is 13 residues. V shed 7 bases and J shed 2 bases, with 10 bases lying between them. CDR3 protein: CAIKGRNTDTQYF. In DNA form, the CDR3 reads TGTGCCATCAAGGGGAGGAACACAGATACGCAGTATTTT.

The chain links TRBV6-6 to TRBJ2-7; the D gene is possibly TRBD2 (5 bases). Between the trimmed V and J ends, which lost 5 bases and 7 bases, there was a span of 15 bases. The germline CDR1 and CDR2 sequences are MNHNY and SVGAGI (reference sequence). The CDR3 extends over 13 amino acids. The CDR3 DNA reads TGTGCCAGCAGTCCCGGCACCACGGGGGAGCAGTACTTC. Its translation is CASSPGTTGEQYF.

The chain joins TRBV29-1 to TRBJ1-2; D possibly corresponds to TRBD1 (5 bases). Trimming removed 5 bases at V and 3 bases at J, with 13 bases between. The CDR3 contains 13 residues. CDR1 is SQVTM and CDR2 is ANQGSEA in the germline V gene. The DNA for the CDR3 is TGCAGCGTTACGGTAGGGGCCGACTATGGCTACACCTTC. It codes for CSVTVGADYGYTF.